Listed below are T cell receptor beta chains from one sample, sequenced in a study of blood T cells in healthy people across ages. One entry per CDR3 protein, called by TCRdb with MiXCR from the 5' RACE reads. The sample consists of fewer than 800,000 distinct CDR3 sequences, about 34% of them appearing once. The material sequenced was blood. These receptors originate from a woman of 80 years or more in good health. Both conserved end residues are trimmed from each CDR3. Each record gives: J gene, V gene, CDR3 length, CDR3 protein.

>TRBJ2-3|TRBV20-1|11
SAPRGGRDTQY
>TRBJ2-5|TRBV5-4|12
ASSSTRTGLEQY
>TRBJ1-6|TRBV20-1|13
SAPVTGGYNSPLH
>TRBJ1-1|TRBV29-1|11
SVCDRAETEAF
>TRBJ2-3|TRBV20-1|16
SAKGLSGGVFPPDTQY
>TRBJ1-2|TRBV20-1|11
SARAGTGYGYT
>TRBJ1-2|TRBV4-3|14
ASSQDGGGTNYGYT
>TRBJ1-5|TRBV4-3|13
ASSQEGHPGQPQH
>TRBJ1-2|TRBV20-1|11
SALIGTGRGYT
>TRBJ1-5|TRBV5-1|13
ASSVMVGGSQPQH
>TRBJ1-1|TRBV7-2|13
ASSLGQGSSPEAF
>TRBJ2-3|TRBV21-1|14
ASSKGWVGSTDTQY
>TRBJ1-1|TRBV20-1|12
SARVQGASTEAF
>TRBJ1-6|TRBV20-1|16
SARDLVAGSSYNSPLH
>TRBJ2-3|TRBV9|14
ASSVSGGVMDDTQY
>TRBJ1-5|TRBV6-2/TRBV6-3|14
ASSPPYWRHNQPQH
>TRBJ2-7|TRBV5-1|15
ASSFLRATGSGNEQY
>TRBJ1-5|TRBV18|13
ASSPGEGGNQPQH
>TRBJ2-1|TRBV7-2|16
ASSSPLTTAAFNNEQF
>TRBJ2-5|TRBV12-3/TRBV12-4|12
ASSPTTGVLEQY
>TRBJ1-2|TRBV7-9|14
ASSVNPTGQGNGYT
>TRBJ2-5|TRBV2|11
ASTRGTQETQY
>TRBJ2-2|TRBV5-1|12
ASSLTGRSGELF
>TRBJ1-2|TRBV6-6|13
ASSYSGRAVLSYT
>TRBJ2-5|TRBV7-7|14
ASSLGLAGASYTQY
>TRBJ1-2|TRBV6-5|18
ASSYQSSRDGPFEDYGYT
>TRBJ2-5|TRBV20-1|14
SADPGVGRVQETQY
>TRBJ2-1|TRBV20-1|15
SASPRSGGAGYNEQF
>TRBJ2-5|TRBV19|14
ASSIRIPGPTAEQY
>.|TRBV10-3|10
ASWEISGEQY
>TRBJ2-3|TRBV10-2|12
ASSVGRERGTQY
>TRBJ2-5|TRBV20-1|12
SAPRLAGEETQY
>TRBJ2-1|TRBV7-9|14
ASSPSGASGDNEQF
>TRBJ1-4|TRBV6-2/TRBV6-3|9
ASRDFDSLF
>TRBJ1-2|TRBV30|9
AWSVQGGYT
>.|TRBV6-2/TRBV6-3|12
ASRETGTGYEQY
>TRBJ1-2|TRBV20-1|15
SARATAMGTYDYGYT
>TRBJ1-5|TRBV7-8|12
ASSLGRREQPQH
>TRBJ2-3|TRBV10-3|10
AISDRADTQY
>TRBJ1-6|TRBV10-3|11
AISPGQNSPLH
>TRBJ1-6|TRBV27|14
ASSLQALGGNSPLH
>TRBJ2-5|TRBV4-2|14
ASSQEGTRIGETQY
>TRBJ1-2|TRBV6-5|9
ASSYGQVYT
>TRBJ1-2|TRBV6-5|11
ASSDRANYGYT
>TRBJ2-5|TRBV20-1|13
SARDRGLASKTQY
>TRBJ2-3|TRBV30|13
AWSVIGEAGDTQY
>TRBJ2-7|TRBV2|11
ASSEAVPYEQY
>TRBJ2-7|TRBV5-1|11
VSSFQGSYEQY
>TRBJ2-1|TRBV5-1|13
ASSFGGAPYNGQF